This T cell receptor beta chain was captured by sequencing in a study of blood T cell repertoires in COVID-19. The overall study: Samples came from the United States, Italy and Spain, spanning acute and convalescent COVID-19.

How the authors handled the data: Reference gene primer amplification yielded estimated nucleated cell counts. Method: immunoSEQ multiplex PCR; TCRdb's copy keeps in-frame clones and lacks some. V and J calls plus clone size are reproduced from that table; the DNA served to infer D and trimming. The table has 200,000 to 300,000 clones, 88% seen once. V lost 5 bases and J 0 bases, leaving 5 bases between the germline ends. CDR3 size: 12 residues. From germline, CDR1 is LGHDT and CDR2 YNNKEL (reference sequence). The sequence derives from a woman aged 25-40 years with COVID-19, enrolled during active disease. The sequenced material came from peripheral blood. This chain links TRBV3-1 (or the pseudogene TRBV3-2) with TRBJ2-7; D is unclear. The CDR3 DNA reads as TGTGCCAGCAGCTCCCACTCCTACGAGCAGTACGTC. Residues: CASSSHSYEQYV.